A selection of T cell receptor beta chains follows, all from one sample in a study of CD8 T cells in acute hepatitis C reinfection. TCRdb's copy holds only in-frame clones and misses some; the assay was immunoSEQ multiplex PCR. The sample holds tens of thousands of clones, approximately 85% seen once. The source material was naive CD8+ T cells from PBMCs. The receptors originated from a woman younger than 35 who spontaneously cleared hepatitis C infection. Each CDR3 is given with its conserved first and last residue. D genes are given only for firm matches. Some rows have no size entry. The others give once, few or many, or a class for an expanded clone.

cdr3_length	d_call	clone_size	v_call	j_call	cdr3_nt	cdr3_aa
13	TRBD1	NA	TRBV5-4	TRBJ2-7	TGTGCCAGCAGCCCGGGACAGACCTACGAGCAGTACTTC	CASSPGQTYEQYF
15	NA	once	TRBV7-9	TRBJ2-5	TGTGCCAGCAGCTGGGACCTCCCGCTCCAAGAGACCCAGTACTTC	CASSWDLPLQETQYF
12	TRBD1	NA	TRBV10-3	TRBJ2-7	TGTGCCATGGGACAGGGTGACTACGAGCAGTACTTC	CAMGQGDYEQYF
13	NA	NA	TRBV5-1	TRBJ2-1	TGCGCCAGCACCCAATTCGATTCCAATGAGCAGTTCTTC	CASTQFDSNEQFF
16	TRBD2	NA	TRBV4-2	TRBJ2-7	TGTGCCAGCAGCCAAGTTGGGACTAGCTCCGCCAACGAGCAGTACTTC	CASSQVGTSSANEQYF
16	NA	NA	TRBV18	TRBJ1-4	TGTGCCAGCTCACCCGATCGAGTGCGACATAGGGAAAAACTGTTTTTT	CASSPDRVRHREKLFF
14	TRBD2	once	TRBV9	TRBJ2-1	TGTGCCAGCAGCCCTCAAGCGGGACTCAATGAGCAGTTCTTC	CASSPQAGLNEQFF
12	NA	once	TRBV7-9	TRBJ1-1	TGTGCCAGCAGCTTCCGGGACATTGAAGCTTTCTTT	CASSFRDIEAFF
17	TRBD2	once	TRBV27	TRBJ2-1	TGTGCCAGCAGTTCCCCGGGACTAGCGGGATCCTACAATGAGCAGTTCTTC	CASSSPGLAGSYNEQFF
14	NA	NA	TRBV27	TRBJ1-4	TGTGCCAGCAGTTTAGGACGTGGAGTCCCTCAACTGTTTTTT	CASSLGRGVPQLFF
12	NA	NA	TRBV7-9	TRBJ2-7	TGTGCCAGCAGCTCTGACATCAACGAGCAGTACTTC	CASSSDINEQYF
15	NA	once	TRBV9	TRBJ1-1	TGTGCCAGCAGCCCGATGACAGAAGTGGACACTGAAGCTTTCTTT	CASSPMTEVDTEAFF
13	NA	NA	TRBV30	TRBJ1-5	TGTGCCTGGAGTCCCTGGGGAGGGCAGCCCCAGCATTTT	CAWSPWGGQPQHF
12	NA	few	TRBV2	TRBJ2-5	TGTGCCAGCTTTCCGTACCAAGAGACCCAGTACTTC	CASFPYQETQYF
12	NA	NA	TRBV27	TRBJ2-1	TGTGCCAGCACTTCGGGGACCCATGAGCAGTTCTTC	CASTSGTHEQFF
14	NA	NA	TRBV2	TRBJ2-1	TGTGCCAGCAGTGAAGCTGGCCTGGGAGAGGTGCAGTTCTTC	CASSEAGLGEVQFF
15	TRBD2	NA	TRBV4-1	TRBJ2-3	TGCGCCAGCTCTGGAGCTAGCGGGAGCACAGATACGCAGTATTTT	CASSGASGSTDTQYF
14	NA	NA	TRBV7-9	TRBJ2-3	TGTGCCAGCAGCTTAACGGACAACACAGATACGCAGTATTTT	CASSLTDNTDTQYF
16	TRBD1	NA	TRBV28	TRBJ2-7	TGTGCCAGCAGTTTACAGACCGGGACAGGGGGATACGAGCAGTACTTC	CASSLQTGTGGYEQYF
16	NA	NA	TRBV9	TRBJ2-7	TGTGCCAGCAGCGTAGGTCGGGGGGCAGGCGTAGAAGAGCAGTACTTC	CASSVGRGAGVEEQYF
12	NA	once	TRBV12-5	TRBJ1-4	TGTGCTAGCGGGACGGACTGGGAAAAACTGTTTTTT	CASGTDWEKLFF
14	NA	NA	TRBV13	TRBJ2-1	TGTGCCAGCAGCTTTTCGGGAGTCAGAAATGAGCAGTTCTTC	CASSFSGVRNEQFF
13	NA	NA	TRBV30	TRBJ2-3	TGTGCCTGGAATGCGGGGGCGGGAGATACGCAGTATTTT	CAWNAGAGDTQYF
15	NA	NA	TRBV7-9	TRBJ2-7	TGTGCCAGCAGCGGAGAACGGGACACTCCCTACGAGCAGTACTTC	CASSGERDTPYEQYF
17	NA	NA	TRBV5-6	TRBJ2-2	TGTGCCAGCAGCCTAAGCCGGGGATTAGCGTTCACCGGGGAGCTGTTTTTT	CASSLSRGLAFTGELFF
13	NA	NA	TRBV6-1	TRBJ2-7	TGTGCCACCTTGACAGATAGCTCCTACGAGCAGTACTTC	CATLTDSSYEQYF
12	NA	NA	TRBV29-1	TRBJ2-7	TGCAGCGTTGGGGAGGCCGACTACGAGCAGTACTTC	CSVGEADYEQYF
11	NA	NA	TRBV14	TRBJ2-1	TGTGCCAGCAGCCAAGAGTCACTAGCTATCTTC	CASSQESLAIF
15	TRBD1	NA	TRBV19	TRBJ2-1	TGTGCCAGTAGTCCGGAGGACAGGGTAAACAATGAGCAGTTCTTC	CASSPEDRVNNEQFF
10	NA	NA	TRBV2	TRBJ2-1	TGTGCCAGCAGTGGGTTGGAGCAGTTCTTC	CASSGLEQFF
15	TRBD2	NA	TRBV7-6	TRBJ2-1	TGTGCCAGCAGTGGTCGGGGAGGGGTCTACAATGAGCAGTTCTTC	CASSGRGGVYNEQFF
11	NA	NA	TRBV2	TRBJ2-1	TGTGCCAGCAGCTGGGTCGATGAGCAGTTCTTC	CASSWVDEQFF
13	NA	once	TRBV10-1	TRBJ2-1	TGCGCCAGCAGTGATCGCATATACAATGAGCAGTTCTTC	CASSDRIYNEQFF
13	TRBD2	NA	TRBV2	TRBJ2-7	TGTGCCAGCAGTTCCGGGACTAGTTACGAGCAGTACTTC	CASSSGTSYEQYF
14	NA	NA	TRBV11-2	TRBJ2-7	TGTGCCAGCAGCTTAGTGTTTCCCTCCGGGACTCGGATGTTC	CASSLVFPSGTRMF
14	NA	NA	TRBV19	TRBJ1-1	TGTGCCAGTAGTAGCTGGATGGGAAACACTGAAGCTTTCTTT	CASSSWMGNTEAFF
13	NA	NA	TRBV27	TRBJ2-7	TGTGCCAGCAGCCCGGGGATTAATTACGAGCAGTACTTC	CASSPGINYEQYF
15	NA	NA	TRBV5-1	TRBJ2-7	TGCGCCAGCAGCTTCTCGGGACCCTTCAACTACGAGCAGTACTTC	CASSFSGPFNYEQYF